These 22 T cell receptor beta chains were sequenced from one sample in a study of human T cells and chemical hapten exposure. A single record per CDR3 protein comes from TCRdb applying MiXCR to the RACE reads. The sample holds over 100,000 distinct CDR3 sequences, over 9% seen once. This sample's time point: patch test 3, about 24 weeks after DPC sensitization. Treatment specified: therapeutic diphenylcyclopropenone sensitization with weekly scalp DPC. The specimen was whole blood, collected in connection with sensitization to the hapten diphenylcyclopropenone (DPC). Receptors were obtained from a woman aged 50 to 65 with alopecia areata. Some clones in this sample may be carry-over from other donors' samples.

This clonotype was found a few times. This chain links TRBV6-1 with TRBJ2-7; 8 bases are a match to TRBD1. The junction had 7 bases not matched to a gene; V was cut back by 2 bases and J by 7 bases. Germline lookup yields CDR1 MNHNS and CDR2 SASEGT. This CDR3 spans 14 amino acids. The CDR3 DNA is TGTGCCAGCAGTGAACATGGACAGGGTCGGGAGCAGTACTTC. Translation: CASSEHGQGREQYF.

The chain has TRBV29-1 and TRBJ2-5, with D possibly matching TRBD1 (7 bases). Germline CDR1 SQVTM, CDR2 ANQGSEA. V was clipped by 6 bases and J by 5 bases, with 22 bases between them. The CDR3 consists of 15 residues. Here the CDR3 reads CSVARGTEKLETQYF. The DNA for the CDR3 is TGCAGCGTAGCTCGGGGGACAGAGAAGCTGGAGACCCAGTACTTC.

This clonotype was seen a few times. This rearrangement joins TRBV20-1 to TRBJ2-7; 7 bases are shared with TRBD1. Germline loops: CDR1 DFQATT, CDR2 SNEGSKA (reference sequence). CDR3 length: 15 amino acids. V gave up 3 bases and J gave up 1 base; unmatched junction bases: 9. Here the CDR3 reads CSASAGDSRSYEQYF. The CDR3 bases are TGCAGTGCTAGTGCCGGGGACAGTCGGTCCTACGAGCAGTACTTC.

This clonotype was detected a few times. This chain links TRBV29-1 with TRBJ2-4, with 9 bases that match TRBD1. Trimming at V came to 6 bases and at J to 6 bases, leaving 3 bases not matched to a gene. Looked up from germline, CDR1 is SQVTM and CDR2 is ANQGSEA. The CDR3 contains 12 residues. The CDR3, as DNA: TGCAGCGTGCGGACAGGGGTAAACATTCAGTACTTC. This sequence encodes CSVRTGVNIQYF.

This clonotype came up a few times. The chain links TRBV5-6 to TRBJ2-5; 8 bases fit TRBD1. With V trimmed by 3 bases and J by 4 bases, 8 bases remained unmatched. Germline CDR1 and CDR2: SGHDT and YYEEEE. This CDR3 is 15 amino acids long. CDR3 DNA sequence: TGTGCCAGCAGCTCCTCGGACAGGGCGTCAGAGACCCAGTACTTC. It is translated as CASSSSDRASETQYF. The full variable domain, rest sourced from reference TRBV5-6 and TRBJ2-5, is DAGVTQSPTHLIKTRGQQVTLRCSPKSGHDTVSWYQQALGQGPQFIFQYYEEEERQRGNFPDRFSGHQFPNYSSELNVNALLLGDSALYLCASSSSDRASETQYFGPGTRLLVL.

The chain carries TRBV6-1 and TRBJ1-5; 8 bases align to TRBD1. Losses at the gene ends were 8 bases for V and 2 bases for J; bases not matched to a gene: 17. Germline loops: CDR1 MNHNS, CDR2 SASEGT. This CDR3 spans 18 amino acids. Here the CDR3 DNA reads TGTGCCAGCGGCAGCCAGGGGGCAGGAATAGTAGGCAATCAGCCCCAGCATTTT. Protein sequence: CASGSQGAGIVGNQPQHF.

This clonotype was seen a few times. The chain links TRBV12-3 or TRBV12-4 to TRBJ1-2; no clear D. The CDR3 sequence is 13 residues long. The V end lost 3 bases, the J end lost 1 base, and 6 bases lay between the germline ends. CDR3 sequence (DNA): TGTGCCAGCAGTTTGGTAATTAACTATGGCTACACCTTC. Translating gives CASSLVINYGYTF.

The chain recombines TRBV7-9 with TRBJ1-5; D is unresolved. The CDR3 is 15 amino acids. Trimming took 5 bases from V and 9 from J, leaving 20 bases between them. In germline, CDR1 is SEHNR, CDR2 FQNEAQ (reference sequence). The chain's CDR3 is CASSHDERPERPQHF. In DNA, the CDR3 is TGTGCCAGCAGCCACGATGAAAGGCCTGAGAGGCCCCAGCATTTT.

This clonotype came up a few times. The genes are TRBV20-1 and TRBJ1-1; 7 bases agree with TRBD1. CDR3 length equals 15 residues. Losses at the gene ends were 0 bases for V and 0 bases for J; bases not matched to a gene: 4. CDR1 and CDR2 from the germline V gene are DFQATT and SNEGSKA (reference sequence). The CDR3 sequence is CSARDRTGVNTEAFF. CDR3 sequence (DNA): TGCAGTGCTAGAGATCGAACAGGGGTGAACACTGAAGCTTTCTTT.

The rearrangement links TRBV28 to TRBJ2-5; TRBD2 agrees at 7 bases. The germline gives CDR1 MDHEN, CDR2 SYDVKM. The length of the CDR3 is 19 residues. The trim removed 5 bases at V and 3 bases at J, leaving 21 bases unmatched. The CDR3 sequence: CASSPPSGRAPPEKETQYF. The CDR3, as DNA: TGTGCCAGCAGTCCCCCCTCGGGGAGGGCCCCTCCGGAGAAAGAGACCCAGTACTTC.

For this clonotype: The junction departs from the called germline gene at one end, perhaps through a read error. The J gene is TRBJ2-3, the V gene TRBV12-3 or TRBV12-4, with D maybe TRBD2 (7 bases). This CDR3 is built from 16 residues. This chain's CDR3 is CASSFGGRRGTDKQYF. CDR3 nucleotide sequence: TGTGCCAGCAGTTTCGGGGGGCGTAGGGGCACAGATAAGCAGTATTTT.

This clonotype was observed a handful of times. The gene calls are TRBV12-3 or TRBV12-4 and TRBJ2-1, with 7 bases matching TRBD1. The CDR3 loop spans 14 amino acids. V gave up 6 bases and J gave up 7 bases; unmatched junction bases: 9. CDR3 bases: TGTGCCAGCAGCGCTGGCGACAGGGAGAATGAGCAGTTCTTC. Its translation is CASSAGDRENEQFF.

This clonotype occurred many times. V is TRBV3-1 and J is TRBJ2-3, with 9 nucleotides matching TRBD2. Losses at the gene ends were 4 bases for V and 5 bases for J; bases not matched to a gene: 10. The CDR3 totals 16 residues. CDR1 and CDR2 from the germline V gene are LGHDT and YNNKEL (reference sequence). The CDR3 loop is CASSPSGRGGRDTQYF. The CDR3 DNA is TGTGCCAGCAGCCCCTCCGGGCGGGGGGGAAGAGATACGCAGTATTTT.

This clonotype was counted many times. CDR3 loop: CASSEEAGGSHEQYF. The CDR3 DNA is TGTGCCAGCAGCGAGGAGGCGGGGGGGAGCCACGAGCAGTACTTC. The gene calls are TRBV7-2 and TRBJ2-7; TRBD2 aligns across 9 bases. Germline assignment: CDR1 SGHTA and CDR2 FQGNSA. V shed 5 bases and J 5 bases; nucleotides not matched to a gene: 10. This CDR3 contains 15 residues.

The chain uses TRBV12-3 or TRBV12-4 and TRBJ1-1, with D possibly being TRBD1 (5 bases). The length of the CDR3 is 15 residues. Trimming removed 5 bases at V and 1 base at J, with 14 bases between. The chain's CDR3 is CASSRDSVRNTEAFF. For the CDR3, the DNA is TGTGCCAGCAGTCGGGACTCGGTCAGGAACACTGAAGCTTTCTTT.

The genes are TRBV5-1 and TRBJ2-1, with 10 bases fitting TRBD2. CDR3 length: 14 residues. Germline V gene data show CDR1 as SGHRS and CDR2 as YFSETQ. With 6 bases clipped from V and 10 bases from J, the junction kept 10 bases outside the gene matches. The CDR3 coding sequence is TGCGCCAGCAACCTACTAGCGGGGTCTCGGGAGCAGTTCTTC. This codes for CASNLLAGSREQFF.

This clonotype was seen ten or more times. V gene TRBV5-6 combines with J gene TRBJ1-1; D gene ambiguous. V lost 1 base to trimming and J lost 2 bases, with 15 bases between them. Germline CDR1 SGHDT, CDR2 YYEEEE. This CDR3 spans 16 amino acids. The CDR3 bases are TGTGCCAGCAGCTTGATCGGCTTGGCGTTTAACACTGAAGCTTTCTTT. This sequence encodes CASSLIGLAFNTEAFF.

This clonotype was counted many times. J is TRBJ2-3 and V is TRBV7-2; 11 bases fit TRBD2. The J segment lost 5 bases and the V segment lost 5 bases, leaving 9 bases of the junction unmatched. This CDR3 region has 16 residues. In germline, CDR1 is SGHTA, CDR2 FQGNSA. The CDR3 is CASSPLLAGVVDTQYF. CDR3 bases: TGTGCCAGCAGCCCCCTACTAGCGGGGGTGGTAGATACGCAGTATTTT.

CDR3 bases: TGCAGCGTTAACAAAGGGAGGAACCGGGGCCATGAAGCTTTCTTT. Amino acid sequence: CSVNKGRNRGHEAFF. This chain links TRBV29-1 with TRBJ1-1, with a possible D match to TRBD1 (5 bases). Per germline, CDR1 SQVTM and CDR2 ANQGSEA. The CDR3 covers 15 residues. The V and J ends lost 5 bases and 7 bases respectively, with 23 bases between them.

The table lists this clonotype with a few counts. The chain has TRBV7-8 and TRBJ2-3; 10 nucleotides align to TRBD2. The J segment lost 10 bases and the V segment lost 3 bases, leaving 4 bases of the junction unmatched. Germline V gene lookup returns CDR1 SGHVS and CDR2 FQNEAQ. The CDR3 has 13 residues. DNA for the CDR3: TGTGCCAGCAGCTTCAGAACTAGCGGGGCGCAGTATTTT. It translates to CASSFRTSGAQYF.

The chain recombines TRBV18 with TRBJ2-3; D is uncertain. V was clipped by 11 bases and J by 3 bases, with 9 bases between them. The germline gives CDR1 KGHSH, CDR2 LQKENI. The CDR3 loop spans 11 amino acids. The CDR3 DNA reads TGTGCCGGTTTAAGTACAGATACGCAGTATTTT. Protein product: CAGLSTDTQYF.

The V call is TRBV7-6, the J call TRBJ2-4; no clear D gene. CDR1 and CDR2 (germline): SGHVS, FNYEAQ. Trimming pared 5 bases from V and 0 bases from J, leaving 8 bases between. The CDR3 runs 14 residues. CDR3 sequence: CASSPLLAKNIQYF. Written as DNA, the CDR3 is TGTGCCAGCAGCCCCCTTCTAGCCAAAAACATTCAGTACTTC. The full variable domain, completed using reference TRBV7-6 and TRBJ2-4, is GAGVSQSPRYKVTKRGQDVALRCDPISGHVSLYWYRQALGQGPEFLTYFNYEAQQDKSGLPNDRFSAERPEGSISTLTIQRTEQRDSAMYRCASSPLLAKNIQYFGAGTRLSVL.